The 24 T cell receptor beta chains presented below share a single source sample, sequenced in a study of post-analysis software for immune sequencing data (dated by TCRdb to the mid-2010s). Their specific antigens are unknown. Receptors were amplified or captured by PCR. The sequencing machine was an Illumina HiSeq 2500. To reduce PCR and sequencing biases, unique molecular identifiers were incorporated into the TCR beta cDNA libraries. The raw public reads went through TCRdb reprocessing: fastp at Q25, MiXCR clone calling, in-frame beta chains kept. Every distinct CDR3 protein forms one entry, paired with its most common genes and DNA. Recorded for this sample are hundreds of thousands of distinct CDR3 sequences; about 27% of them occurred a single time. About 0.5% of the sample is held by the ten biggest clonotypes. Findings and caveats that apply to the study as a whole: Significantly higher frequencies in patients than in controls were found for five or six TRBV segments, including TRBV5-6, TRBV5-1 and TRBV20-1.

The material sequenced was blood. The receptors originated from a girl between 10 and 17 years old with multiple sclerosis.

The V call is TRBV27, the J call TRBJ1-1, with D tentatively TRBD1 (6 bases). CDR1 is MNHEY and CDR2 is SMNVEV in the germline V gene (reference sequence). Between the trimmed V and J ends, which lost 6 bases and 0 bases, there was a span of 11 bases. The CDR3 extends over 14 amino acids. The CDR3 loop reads CASRQQGLNTEAFF. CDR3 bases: TGTGCCAGCAGACAACAGGGCCTGAACACTGAAGCTTTCTTT.

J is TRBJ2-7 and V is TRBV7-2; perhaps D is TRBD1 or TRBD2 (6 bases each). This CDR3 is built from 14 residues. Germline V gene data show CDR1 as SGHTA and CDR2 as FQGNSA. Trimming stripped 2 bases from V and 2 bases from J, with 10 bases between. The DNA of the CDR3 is TGTGCCAGCAGCTTACCCGGGGGCCCCTACGAGCAGTACTTC. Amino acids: CASSLPGGPYEQYF. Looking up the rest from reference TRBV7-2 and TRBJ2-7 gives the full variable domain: GAGVSQSPSNKVTEKGKDVELRCDPISGHTALYWYRQSLGQGLEFLIYFQGNSAPDKSGLPSDRFSAERTGGSVSTLTIQRTQQEDSAVYLCASSLPGGPYEQYFGPGTRLTVT.

The DNA for the CDR3 is TGTGCCAGCAGCTCCTTACAGGGGAGGCCCTACGAGCAGTACTTC. This sequence encodes CASSSLQGRPYEQYF. V usage is TRBV7-2 and J usage is TRBJ2-7, with a weak D call TRBD1 (7 bases). Germline CDR1 reads SGHTA; CDR2 reads FQGNSA. The CDR3 contains 15 residues. The V end was cut by 4 bases, the J end by 2 bases, with 15 bases between.

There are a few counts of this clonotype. CDR3 sequence (DNA): TGTGCCAGCAGCCCGCAACCACCGGGACTAGCGGGCACCCATGAGCAGTTCTTC. Translating gives CASSPQPPGLAGTHEQFF. This chain connects TRBV11-3 to TRBJ2-1; 12 bases align to TRBD2. V dropped 5 bases and J dropped 8; count of bases not matched to a gene: 16. The CDR3 runs to 18 residues. Per germline, CDR1 SGHNT and CDR2 YENEEA.

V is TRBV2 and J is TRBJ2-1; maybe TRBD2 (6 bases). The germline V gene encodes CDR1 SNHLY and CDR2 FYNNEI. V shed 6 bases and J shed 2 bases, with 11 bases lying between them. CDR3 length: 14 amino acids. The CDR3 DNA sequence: TGTGCCAGCAGCGGCGGGGCACCCTACAATGAGCAGTTCTTC. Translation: CASSGGAPYNEQFF.

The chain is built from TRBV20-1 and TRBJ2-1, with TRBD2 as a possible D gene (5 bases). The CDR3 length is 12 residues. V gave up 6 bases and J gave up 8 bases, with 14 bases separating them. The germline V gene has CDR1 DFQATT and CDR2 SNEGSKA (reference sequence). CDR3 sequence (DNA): TGCAGTGCCGACCGGCGGGCCGATGAGCAGTTCTTC. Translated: CSADRRADEQFF.

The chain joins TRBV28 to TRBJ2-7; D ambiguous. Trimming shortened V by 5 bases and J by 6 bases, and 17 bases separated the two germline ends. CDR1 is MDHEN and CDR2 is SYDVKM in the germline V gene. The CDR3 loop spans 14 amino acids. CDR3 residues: CASSPQRWLSEQYF. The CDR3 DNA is TGTGCCAGCAGTCCCCAAAGGTGGCTTAGCGAGCAGTACTTC.

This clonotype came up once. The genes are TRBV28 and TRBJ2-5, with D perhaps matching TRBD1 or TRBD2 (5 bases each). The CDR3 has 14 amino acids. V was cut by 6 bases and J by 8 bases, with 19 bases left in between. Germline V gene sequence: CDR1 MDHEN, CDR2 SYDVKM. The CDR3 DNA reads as TGTGCCAGCAGGCCGAGGGTGGACAAGAGAACCCAGTACTTC. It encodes CASRPRVDKRTQYF.

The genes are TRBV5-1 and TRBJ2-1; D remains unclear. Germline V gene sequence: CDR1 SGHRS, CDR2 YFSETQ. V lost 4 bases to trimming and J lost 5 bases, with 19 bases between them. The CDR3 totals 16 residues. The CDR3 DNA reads TGCGCCAGCAGCCCCGGACGACTGGCTACCCACAATGAGCAGTTCTTC. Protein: CASSPGRLATHNEQFF.

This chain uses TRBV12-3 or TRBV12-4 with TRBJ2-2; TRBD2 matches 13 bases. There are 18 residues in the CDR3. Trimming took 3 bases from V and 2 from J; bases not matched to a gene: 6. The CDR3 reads CASSFQLAGGGNTGELFF. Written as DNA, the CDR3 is TGTGCCAGCAGTTTCCAACTAGCGGGAGGGGGAAACACCGGGGAGCTGTTTTTT.

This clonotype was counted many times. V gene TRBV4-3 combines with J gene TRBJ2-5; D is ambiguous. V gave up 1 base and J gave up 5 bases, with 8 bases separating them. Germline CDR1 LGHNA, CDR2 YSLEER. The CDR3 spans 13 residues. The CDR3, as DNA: TGCGCCAGCAGCCAAGGGGTTCGGGAGACCCAGTACTTC. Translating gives CASSQGVRETQYF.

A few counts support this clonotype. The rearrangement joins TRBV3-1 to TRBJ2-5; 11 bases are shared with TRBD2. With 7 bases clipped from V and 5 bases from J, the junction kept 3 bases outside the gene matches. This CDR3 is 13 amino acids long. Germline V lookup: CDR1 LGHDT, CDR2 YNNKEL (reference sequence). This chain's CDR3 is CASKLAGVETQYF. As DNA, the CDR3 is TGTGCCAGCAAACTAGCGGGAGTTGAGACCCAGTACTTC.

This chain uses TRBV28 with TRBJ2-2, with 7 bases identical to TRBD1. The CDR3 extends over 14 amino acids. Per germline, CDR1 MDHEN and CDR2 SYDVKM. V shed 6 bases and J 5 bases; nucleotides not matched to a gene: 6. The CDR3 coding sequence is TGTGCCAGCAGCCGACAGGGCAGGACCGGGGAGCTGTTTTTT. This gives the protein CASSRQGRTGELFF. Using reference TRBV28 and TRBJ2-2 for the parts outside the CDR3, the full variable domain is DVKVTQSSRYLVKRTGEKVFLECVQDMDHENMFWYRQDPGLGLRLIYFSYDVKMKEKGDIPEGYSVSREKKERFSLILESASTNQTSMYLCASSRQGRTGELFFGEGSRLTVL.

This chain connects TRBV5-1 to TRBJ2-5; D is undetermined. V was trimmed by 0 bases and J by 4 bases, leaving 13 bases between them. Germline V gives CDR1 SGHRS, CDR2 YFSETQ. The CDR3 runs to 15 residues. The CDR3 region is CASSLDAPMSETQYF. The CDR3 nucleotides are TGCGCCAGCAGCTTGGACGCCCCTATGTCAGAGACCCAGTACTTC.

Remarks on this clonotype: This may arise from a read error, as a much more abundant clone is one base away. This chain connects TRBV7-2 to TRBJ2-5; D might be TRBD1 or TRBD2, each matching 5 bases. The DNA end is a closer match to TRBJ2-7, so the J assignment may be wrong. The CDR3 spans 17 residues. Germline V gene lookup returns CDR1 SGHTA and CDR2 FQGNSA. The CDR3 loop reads CVSSLGLDEGPTYEQYF. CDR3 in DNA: TGTGTCAGCAGCTTAGGACTCGATGAGGGACCGACCTACGAGCAGTACTTC.

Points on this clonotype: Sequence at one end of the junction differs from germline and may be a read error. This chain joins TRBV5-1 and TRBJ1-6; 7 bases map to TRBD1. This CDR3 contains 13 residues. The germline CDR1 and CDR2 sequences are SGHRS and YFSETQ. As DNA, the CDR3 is TGCCCCAGGTCAGGACAGGACAATTCACCCCTCCACTTT. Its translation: CPRSGQDNSPLHF.

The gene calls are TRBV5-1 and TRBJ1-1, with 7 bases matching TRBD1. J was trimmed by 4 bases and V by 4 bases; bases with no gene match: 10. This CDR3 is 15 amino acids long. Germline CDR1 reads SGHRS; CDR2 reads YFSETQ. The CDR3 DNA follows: TGCGCCAGCAGCCTTACGAGGGGGCCGGGCACTGAAGCTTTCTTT. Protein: CASSLTRGPGTEAFF.

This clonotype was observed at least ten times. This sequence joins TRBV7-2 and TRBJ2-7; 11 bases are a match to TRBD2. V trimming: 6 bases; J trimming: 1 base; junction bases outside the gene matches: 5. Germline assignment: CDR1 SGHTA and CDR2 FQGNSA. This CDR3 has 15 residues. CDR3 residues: CASRPLAGGSYEQYF. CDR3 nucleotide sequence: TGTGCCAGCAGGCCTCTAGCGGGAGGATCCTACGAGCAGTACTTC.

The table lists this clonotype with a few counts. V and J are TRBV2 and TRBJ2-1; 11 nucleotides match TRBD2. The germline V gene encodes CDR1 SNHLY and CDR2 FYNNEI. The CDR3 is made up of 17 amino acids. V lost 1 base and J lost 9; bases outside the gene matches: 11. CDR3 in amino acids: CASSEVIVSGRAGEQFF. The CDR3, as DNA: TGTGCCAGCAGTGAAGTAATTGTTAGCGGGAGGGCCGGTGAGCAGTTCTTC.

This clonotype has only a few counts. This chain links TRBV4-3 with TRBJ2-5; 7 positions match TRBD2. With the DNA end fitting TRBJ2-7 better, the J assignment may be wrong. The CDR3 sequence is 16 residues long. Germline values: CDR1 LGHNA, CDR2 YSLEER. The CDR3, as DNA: TGCGCCAGCAGCCAAGTCCTCGGGGAGGGCTTCCACGAGCAGTACTTC. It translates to CASSQVLGEGFHEQYF.

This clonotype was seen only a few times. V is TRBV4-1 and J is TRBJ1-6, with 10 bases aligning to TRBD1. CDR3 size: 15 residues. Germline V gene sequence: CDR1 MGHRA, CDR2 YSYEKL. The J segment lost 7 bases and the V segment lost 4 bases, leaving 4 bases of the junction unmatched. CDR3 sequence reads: CASSLKDRGNSPLHF. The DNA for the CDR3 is TGCGCCAGCAGCCTTAAGGACAGGGGGAATTCACCCCTCCACTTT.

Here the CDR3 reads CASSLGEYYGYTF. DNA of the CDR3: TGTGCCAGCAGCTTAGGGGAATACTATGGCTACACCTTC. The gene calls are TRBV7-9 and TRBJ1-2; no firm D call. V was pared by 1 base and J by 3 bases, with 6 bases between. The CDR3 totals 13 residues. Germline loops: CDR1 SEHNR, CDR2 FQNEAQ (reference sequence).

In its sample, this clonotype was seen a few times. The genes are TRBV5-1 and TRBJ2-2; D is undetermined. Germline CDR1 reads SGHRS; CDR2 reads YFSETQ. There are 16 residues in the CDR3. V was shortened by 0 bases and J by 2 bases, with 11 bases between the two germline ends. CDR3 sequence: CASSLAAAANTGELFF. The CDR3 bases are TGCGCCAGCAGCTTGGCCGCGGCCGCCAACACCGGGGAGCTGTTTTTT.

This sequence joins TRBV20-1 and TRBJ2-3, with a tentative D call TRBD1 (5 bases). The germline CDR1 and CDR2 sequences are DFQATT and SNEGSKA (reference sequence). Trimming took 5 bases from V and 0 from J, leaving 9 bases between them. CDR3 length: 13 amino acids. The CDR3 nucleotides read TGCAGTGCTCGGACACTGAGCACAGATACGCAGTATTTT. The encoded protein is CSARTLSTDTQYF.